The 12 T cell receptor beta chains below come from one sample, sequenced in a study of T cells in Graves' hyperthyroidism and ophthalmopathy. RNA transcripts yielded amplified TCR beta CDR3 regions. The study used the HTBI primer set for a first-round RT-PCR of the TCR CDR3. Each CDR3 protein gets one entry after TCRdb re-called the multiplex PCR reads with MiXCR. The sample records a few hundred thousand distinct CDR3 sequences, just under 25% being singletons. The sample consisted of blood. The receptors stem from a man between 50 and 59 years old with Graves' hyperthyroidism.

This clonotype was seen at least ten times. The chain uses TRBV11-2 and TRBJ2-7; D is uncertain. Germline V lookup: CDR1 SGHAT, CDR2 FQNNGV. This CDR3 contains 15 residues. The V gene lost 5 bases and the J gene lost 2 bases, with 16 bases spanning the gap. This CDR3 reads CASSPAVGSAYEQYF. DNA for the CDR3: TGTGCCAGCAGCCCCGCGGTGGGGTCGGCCTACGAGCAGTACTTC.

This chain joins TRBV15 and TRBJ2-7, with 9 bases identical to TRBD2. The CDR3 totals 14 residues. The germline V gene has CDR1 LNHNV and CDR2 YYDKDF (reference sequence). J lost 2 bases, V lost 4 bases, and 3 bases had no gene match. The CDR3 sequence: CATSMASGTYEQYF. The CDR3 DNA follows: TGTGCCACCAGCATGGCTAGCGGGACCTACGAGCAGTACTTC.

The chain recombines TRBV30 with TRBJ2-7; D is unresolved. The CDR3 sequence is 15 residues long. V was clipped by 0 bases and J by 0 bases, with 12 bases between them. Germline CDR1 is GTSNPN and CDR2 is SVGIG (reference sequence). The CDR3 region has the DNA TGTGCCTGGAGTGTATCTGGCCACTACTCCTACGAGCAGTACTTC. This translates into CAWSVSGHYSYEQYF.

This clonotype has at least ten counts. CDR3 sequence: CASYSGYEQYF. The DNA for the CDR3 is TGTGCCAGCTATTCCGGGTACGAGCAGTACTTC. This chain joins TRBV11-2 and TRBJ2-7; no clear D. This CDR3 is built from 11 residues. The V and J ends lost 8 bases and 4 bases respectively, with 9 bases between them. CDR1 is SGHAT, CDR2 FQNNGV, per germline.

The chain joins TRBV3-1 to TRBJ1-2; a weak D match, TRBD1 (5 bases). V lost 3 bases, J lost 8 bases, and 13 bases lay in between. Germline V lookup: CDR1 LGHDT, CDR2 YNNKEL (reference sequence). The CDR3 extends over 13 amino acids. The CDR3: CASSHMDGDGYTF. CDR3 coding DNA: TGTGCCAGCAGCCACATGGACGGGGACGGCTACACCTTC.

This chain uses TRBV20-1 with TRBJ1-4, with D unclear. V was trimmed by 3 bases and J by 3 bases, leaving 11 bases between them. Germline CDR1 and CDR2: DFQATT and SNEGSKA (reference sequence). The CDR3 is 14 amino acids. The CDR3 protein is CSASLPGSNEKLFF. The CDR3 DNA reads TGCAGTGCTAGCCTCCCAGGTTCTAATGAAAAACTGTTTTTT.

J is TRBJ2-2 and V is TRBV7-3, with 9 bases aligning to TRBD2. Unmatched junction bases numbered 5, after V lost 5 bases and J lost 4 bases. Per germline, CDR1 SGHTA and CDR2 FQGTGA. This CDR3 is 15 amino acids long. This CDR3 is CASSVSGSATGELFF. DNA of the CDR3: TGTGCCAGCAGCGTTAGCGGGAGTGCCACCGGGGAGCTGTTTTTT. Based on the CDR3 plus reference TRBV7-3 and TRBJ2-2, the full variable domain is GAGVSQTPSNKVTEKGKYVELRCDPISGHTALYWYRQSLGQGPEFLIYFQGTGAADDSGLPNDRFFAVRPEGSVSTLKIQRTERGDSAVYLCASSVSGSATGELFFGEGSRLTVL.

This clonotype was found a few times. V gene TRBV24-1 combines with J gene TRBJ2-5, with a possible D match to TRBD1 (6 bases). Germline CDR1 KGHDR, CDR2 SFDVKD. Trimming left V 9 bases short and J 4 bases short, with 14 bases between. CDR3 length: 13 amino acids. This CDR3 is CATGPGHGETQYF. The CDR3 coding sequence is TGTGCCACCGGCCCGGGACATGGAGAGACCCAGTACTTC.

This clonotype has only a few counts. The gene calls are TRBV3-1 and TRBJ2-2, with D possibly matching TRBD2 (7 bases). V dropped 2 bases and J dropped 4 bases, with 8 bases sitting between them. The CDR3 length is 14 residues. The germline V gene encodes CDR1 LGHDT and CDR2 YNNKEL (reference sequence). The CDR3 DNA reads TGTGCCAGCAGCCAAAGGGGGGGCACCGGGGAGCTGTTTTTT. This encodes CASSQRGGTGELFF.

This clonotype was picked up a small number of times. The genes are TRBV20-1 and TRBJ1-2; no firm D call. Germline V lookup: CDR1 DFQATT, CDR2 SNEGSKA (reference sequence). Trimming took off 1 base at V and 8 bases at J, with 11 bases between the two ends. This CDR3 is built from 12 residues. The CDR3 bases are TGCAGTGCTAGAGCCCGAGGTGGGGGCTACACCTTC. Translation gives CSARARGGGYTF.

V gene TRBV20-1 combines with J gene TRBJ2-4; 10 bases fit TRBD1. V was pared by 3 bases and J by 3 bases, with 2 bases of the junction left unmatched. The CDR3 sequence is 14 residues long. From germline, CDR1 is DFQATT and CDR2 SNEGSKA (reference sequence). The CDR3 spells CSASGQGGKNIQYF. CDR3 bases: TGCAGTGCTAGTGGACAGGGGGGCAAAAACATTCAGTACTTC.

The chain carries TRBV10-3 and TRBJ1-5, with D possibly being TRBD1 (6 bases). Germline lookup yields CDR1 ENHRY and CDR2 SYGVKD. This CDR3 contains 13 residues. V lost 3 bases and J lost 7, with 10 bases in between. This CDR3 is CAISDQGGQPQHF. The CDR3 bases are TGTGCCATCAGTGATCAAGGGGGACAGCCCCAGCATTTT.